This TCR beta chain stems from a study of response to subunit inactivated influenza vaccine. This clonotype was observed a single time. J gave up 9 bases and V 5 bases, and 5 bases lay outside the gene matches. Germline CDR1 is SNHLY and CDR2 is FYNNEI. The CDR3 is made up of 12 amino acids. TCRdb independently ran MiXCR on the RT-PCR reads; one entry per CDR3 protein. The sample yields roughly 700,000 distinct CDR3 sequences, 11% to 15% seen once. The chain combines TRBV2 with TRBJ2-7; 9 bases are shared with TRBD1. The specimen comprised PBMCs from blood, sampled roughly 15 days before vaccination. This TCR derives from a man aged 50 or older who received an inactivated influenza vaccine. The CDR3 coding sequence is TGTGCCAGCAGTTTGGACAGGGGATGGCAGTACTTC. The encoded protein is CASSLDRGWQYF. The whole variable domain, filled in from reference TRBV2 and TRBJ2-7, reads EPEVTQTPSHQVTQMGQEVILRCVPISNHLYFYWYRQILGQKVEFLVSFYNNEISEKSEIFDDQFSVERPDGSNFTLKIRSTKLEDSAMYFCASSLDRGWQYFGPGTRLTVT.